One sample yielded the 3 T cell receptor beta chains listed below, sequenced in a study of T cells in localized non-small cell lung cancer. Sequencing used immunoSEQ multiplex PCR; TCRdb keeps in-frame clones, though not all of them. The sample carries about 1,400 clones, about 28% recorded once. The sequencing here drew on lung tumor tissue, taken before any cancer treatment. These receptors all stem from a man aged 40 to 70 with stage II lung adenocarcinoma.

The chain links TRBV1 to TRBJ1-4. TRBV1 is a listed pseudogene. The CDR3 loop spans 15 amino acids. CDR3 coding DNA: TGCGCCAGCAGCCCCCAACACTACGGGGATGAAAAACTGTTTTTT. The encoded protein is CASSPQHYGDEKLFF.

By frequency in the sample, this clone is large. The DNA for the CDR3 is TGTGCCAGCAGTAGGGACACCGCTAACTATGGCTACACCTTC. Protein product: CASSRDTANYGYTF. V gene TRBV6-8 combines with J gene TRBJ1-2; tentative D call: TRBD1 (6 bases). CDR1 MNHGY and CDR2 SAAAGT come from the germline V gene. There are 14 residues in the CDR3. The V end lost 5 bases, the J end lost 0 bases, and 10 bases lay between the germline ends.

This sequence joins TRBV30 and TRBJ2-5; TRBD1 matches 7 bases. The CDR3 length is 14 residues. CDR1 and CDR2 from the germline V gene are GTSNPN and SVGIG (reference sequence). V was pared by 2 bases and J by 4 bases, with 7 bases of the junction left unmatched. The CDR3 loop is CAWSKWDSPETQYF. For the CDR3, the DNA is TGTGCCTGGAGTAAATGGGACAGCCCAGAGACCCAGTACTTC.